The clone carrying this TCR beta chain has a count of ten or more. Its antigen is still unknown. As it was prepared, the TCRbeta library received unique molecular identifiers. TCRdb reanalysed the PCR reads using MiXCR and keeps one entry per CDR3 protein. Of approximately 70,000 distinct CDR3 sequences listed, over 4.5% were seen once; the top ten hold approximately 17%. This sample is part of a study of T-cell reconstitution after alpha-beta-depleted transplantation in children. Points from the study as a whole: High day-60 TCRbeta diversity in some patients came from surviving recipient T cells and thymic progenitors. By about two months after transplant, alpha-beta T cells reportedly arose from several hundred graft clones that had expanded. At one year after transplant, newly produced T cells mostly accounted for T-cell counts and diversity.

V shed 5 bases, J shed 3 bases, and the junction held 5 bases outside the gene matches. CDR3 length equals 15 residues. Germline values: CDR1 MGHRA, CDR2 YSYEKL. The genes are TRBV4-1 and TRBJ1-5; the match to TRBD1 covers 9 bases. The clonotype was recovered from a boy in the first two years of life who had a stem cell transplant for acute myeloid leukemia, so the T cells may come from the graft donor. Sequences were derived from PBMCs, mostly from graft donor cells, sampled 180 days after TCRalphabeta/CD19-depleted stem cell transplant. In nucleotides, the CDR3 is TGCGCCAGCAGCTACCGGGACAGGGACAATCAGCCCCAGCATTTT. Protein: CASSYRDRDNQPQHF.